Listed here is a single T cell receptor beta chain. As yet, its antigen is unknown. This entry is derived from a study of shared clonotypes between healthy human individuals. General study findings and limits: The study's rarefaction showed incomplete sorted-subset sequencing despite large depth. Between a few donors, naive CD4 clonotypes were shared at a level of approximately 5%.

Sorted-subset replicate PCR reactions contained roughly 210 ng DNA, corresponding to tens of thousands of T cell genomes. Produced via immunoSEQ multiplex PCR; TCRdb's table is partial and in-frame only. Among 2 million to 2.5 million clones listed, around 90% were seen once. Germline assignment: CDR1 SNHLY and CDR2 FYNNEI. Trimming removed 7 bases from V and 5 bases from J, with 14 bases in between. The CDR3 sequence is 13 residues long. The chain couples TRBV2 to TRBJ1-2; D is ambiguous. The receptor's source is a man between 18 and 29 years old in good health. Some clones in this sample may be carry-over from other donors' samples. The sequencing input was naive CD4+ T cells from PBMCs. The subset here: CD45RA+ positively selected. CDR3 amino acids: CASNQDIGYGYTF. The CDR3 DNA reads as TGTGCCAGCAACCAAGACATCGGATATGGCTACACCTTC.